This note documents a single TCR beta chain sequence. Clones were sequenced by immunoSEQ multiplex PCR, and TCRdb holds only the in-frame ones, with some missing. The data hold approximately 200,000 clones, with roughly 84% observed a single time. The germline V gene encodes CDR1 SNHLY and CDR2 FYNNEI. V shed 8 bases and J 5 bases; nucleotides not matched to a gene: 4. The CDR3 runs 13 residues. These data originate in a study of blood T cell repertoires in COVID-19. The clonotype comes from a man aged 25 to 40 in a cohort exposed to, infected with or recovered from COVID-19 (not recorded which). Sequencing was done on a sample of PBMCs or T cells enriched from blood (not recorded which). The chain employs TRBV2 and TRBJ2-7; 12 bases are shared with TRBD2. This CDR3 reads CASGTSGSHEQYF. The CDR3 DNA reads as TGTGCCAGCGGGACTAGCGGGTCCCACGAGCAGTACTTC.